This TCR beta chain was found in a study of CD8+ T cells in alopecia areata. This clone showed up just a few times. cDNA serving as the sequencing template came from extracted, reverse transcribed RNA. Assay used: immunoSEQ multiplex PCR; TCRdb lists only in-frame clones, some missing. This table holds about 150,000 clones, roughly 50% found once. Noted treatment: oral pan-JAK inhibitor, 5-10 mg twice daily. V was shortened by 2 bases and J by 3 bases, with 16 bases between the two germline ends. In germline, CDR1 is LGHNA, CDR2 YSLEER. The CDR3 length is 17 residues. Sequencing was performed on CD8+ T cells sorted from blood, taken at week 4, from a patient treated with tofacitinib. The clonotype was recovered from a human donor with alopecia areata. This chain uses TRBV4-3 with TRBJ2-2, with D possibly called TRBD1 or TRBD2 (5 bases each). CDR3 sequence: CASSQFLREMYTGELFF. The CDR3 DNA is TGCGCCAGCAGCCAATTTCTCAGGGAGATGTACACCGGGGAGCTGTTTTTT.